A single sample gave rise to the 10 T cell receptor beta chains below, sequenced in a study of CD8 T cells in Susac syndrome. It was with random hexamers that roughly 0.5 to 1 ug RNA was reverse transcribed. TCRdb analysed the immunoSEQ multiplex PCR reads with MiXCR anew, one entry per CDR3 protein. There are about 180,000 distinct CDR3 sequences in the sample; around 96% occur only once, and 0.15% to 0.2% lies in the top ten. The sequenced sample consisted of CD8+ T cells from PBMCs. The source is a human donor with multiple sclerosis.

The rearrangement joins TRBV14 to TRBJ2-5; D assignment may be TRBD1 or TRBD2 (5 bases each). With 2 bases removed from V and 5 bases from J, the gap between germline ends came to 9 bases. This CDR3 spans 13 amino acids. In germline, CDR1 is SGHDN, CDR2 FVKESK. CDR3 DNA sequence: TGTGCCAGCAGCCAAACGGGACGGGAGACCCAGTACTTC. Encoded protein: CASSQTGRETQYF.

This rearrangement joins TRBV29-1 to TRBJ2-7; D remains ambiguous. Trimming pared 0 bases from V and 0 bases from J, leaving 3 bases between. CDR1 is SQVTM, CDR2 ANQGSEA, per germline. This CDR3 spans 12 amino acids. CDR3 in amino acids: CSVEESSYEQYF. Here the CDR3 DNA reads TGCAGCGTTGAAGAAAGCTCCTACGAGCAGTACTTC.

The V gene is TRBV2, the J gene TRBJ1-2; 7 bases map to TRBD1. Germline-derived CDR1 and CDR2 are SNHLY and FYNNEI. The V segment lost 6 bases and the J segment 5 bases; nucleotides outside the gene matches: 3. The CDR3 totals 12 residues. The CDR3 DNA sequence: TGTGCCAGCAGGACAGGGATGTATGGCTACACCTTC. As protein: CASRTGMYGYTF.

CDR3 nucleotide sequence: TGTGCCAGCAGTTTAAGGAGCGGGAAGCTAAACTATGGCTACACCTTC. Protein: CASSLRSGKLNYGYTF. The rearrangement uses TRBV27 and TRBJ1-2; no definite D call. The CDR3 runs to 16 residues. Trimming removed 2 bases from V and 2 bases from J, with 15 bases in between. CDR1 is MNHEY and CDR2 is SMNVEV in the germline V gene (reference sequence).

The genes are TRBV10-3 and TRBJ2-1, with TRBD1 matching 11 bases. The V segment lost 0 bases and the J segment 7 bases; nucleotides outside the gene matches: 5. Germline values: CDR1 ENHRY, CDR2 SYGVKD. The CDR3 loop spans 16 amino acids. The CDR3 is CAISESWDRGWNEQFF. The DNA for the CDR3 is TGTGCCATCAGTGAGTCCTGGGACAGGGGGTGGAATGAGCAGTTCTTC.

The chain is built from TRBV3-1 and TRBJ2-7, with D maybe TRBD2 (6 bases). The CDR3 runs 16 residues. CDR1 and CDR2 from the germline V gene are LGHDT and YNNKEL (reference sequence). V lost 0 bases and J lost 5, with 17 bases in between. The CDR3 DNA reads as TGTGCCAGCAGCCAAGATGAGGGCCAGGGAGGCCACGAGCAGTACTTC. Its protein product is CASSQDEGQGGHEQYF.

The chain carries TRBV9 and TRBJ1-4, with D hard to call. The CDR3 has 12 amino acids. Trimming took off 3 bases at V and 10 bases at J, with 10 bases between the two ends. The germline V gene has CDR1 SGDLS and CDR2 YYNGEE. In DNA form, the CDR3 reads TGTGCCAGCAGCGACTACGAGGGAAAACTGTTTTTT. Protein: CASSDYEGKLFF.

The chain carries TRBV6-5 and TRBJ1-2; no clear D gene. Trimming took 6 bases from V and 6 from J, leaving 8 bases between them. This CDR3 comprises 11 residues. Germline V gene sequence: CDR1 MNHEY, CDR2 SVGAGI. The CDR3: CASRSLDGYTF. CDR3 in DNA: TGTGCCAGCAGGTCCTTGGATGGCTACACCTTC.

The chain uses TRBV20-1 and TRBJ2-2; 12 bases match TRBD2. CDR1 DFQATT and CDR2 SNEGSKA come from the germline V gene (reference sequence). Trimming removed 6 bases from V and 3 bases from J; junction bases left unmatched: 11. The CDR3 consists of 17 residues. Here the CDR3 reads CSAATSGRVYDTGELFF. CDR3 nucleotide sequence: TGCAGTGCCGCGACTAGCGGGAGAGTCTATGACACCGGGGAGCTGTTTTTT.

The CDR3, as DNA: TGTGCCAGCAGTTTTGTTGCAGGGGCCACCTATGGCTACACCTTC. Its protein is CASSFVAGATYGYTF. V and J are TRBV27 and TRBJ1-2; D might be TRBD1 (6 bases). Germline-derived CDR1 and CDR2 are MNHEY and SMNVEV (reference sequence). Trimming pared 3 bases from V and 4 bases from J, leaving 15 bases between. The CDR3 spans 15 residues.